These 2 T cell receptor beta chains originate from one sample sequenced in a study of blood T cells in healthy people across ages. A sample-barcoded 5' primer and a J-beta primer mix were used in a second PCR of roughly 7 to 11 cycles. TCRdb re-called the 5' RACE reads through MiXCR, storing one row per CDR3 protein. The repertoire holds approximately 880,000 distinct CDR3 sequences, with about 48% as singletons. Sequences were obtained from blood. All receptors derive from a man aged 25-45 years in good health.

J is TRBJ2-5 and V is TRBV9; D ambiguous. In germline, CDR1 is SGDLS, CDR2 YYNGEE. V dropped 4 bases and J dropped 5 bases, with 18 bases sitting between them. The CDR3 runs 15 residues. DNA for the CDR3: TGTGCCAGCAGCCCCCGCGGCTCAGCAGTGGAGACCCAGTACTTC. Encoded protein: CASSPRGSAVETQYF.

This clonotype was seen a handful of times. The J gene is TRBJ1-4, the V gene TRBV27, with D tentatively TRBD1 (5 bases). V dropped 3 bases and J dropped 5 bases, with 25 bases sitting between them. Germline CDR1 is MNHEY and CDR2 is SMNVEV (reference sequence). The CDR3 length is 19 residues. This CDR3 reads CASSLVAARGRHLNEKLFF. The DNA of the CDR3 is TGTGCCAGCAGTTTGGTGGCAGCGAGGGGCCGGCATTTAAATGAAAAACTGTTTTTT.